This T cell receptor beta chain was found in a study of OX40 agonist ivuxolimab in advanced cancers. Overall study context: The dose of intravenous ivuxolimab that patients received every 2 weeks ranged from 0.01 to 10 mg/kg. Partial responses occurred in three patients (one hepatocellular carcinoma, two cutaneous melanoma).

The method was immunoSEQ multiplex PCR; TCRdb's version includes in-frame clones alone and lacks a portion of them. The table has roughly 100,000 clones, 92% seen once. This CDR3 contains 17 residues. The V end was cut by 2 bases, the J end by 0 bases, with 17 bases between. The germline gives CDR1 SGDLS, CDR2 YYNGEE. General study points: Low normalized T-cell clonal expansion was also seen in some nonresponders.

Details on this clone: Its antigen is still unknown.

The chain carries TRBV9 and TRBJ1-2, with TRBD1 as a possible D gene (6 bases). The TCR originated in an adult with an advanced solid tumor such as melanoma, head and neck, liver or kidney cancer. The source material was CD4+ or CD8+ T cells sorted from blood, sampled in a trial of the OX40 agonist ivuxolimab. The CDR3 protein is CASSVKKDSLSNYGYTF. DNA of the CDR3: TGTGCCAGCAGCGTCAAAAAGGACAGTTTATCTAACTATGGCTACACCTTC.